This T cell receptor beta chain was sequenced in a study of OX40 agonist ivuxolimab in advanced cancers. Regarding the study in general: The costimulatory receptor OX40 (CD134) was targeted by ivuxolimab, a fully human IgG2 agonistic monoclonal antibody. The dose-escalation cohort was roughly 83% male with a mean age of 60 years, ranging from about 20 to 85. Intravenous ivuxolimab was administered to patients every 2 weeks at six dose levels: 0.01, 0.1, 0.3, 1.5, 3 and 10 mg/kg. Among the 52 dose-escalation patients, around 20 had hepatocellular carcinoma, some 15 melanoma, 9 renal cell carcinoma and 9 head and neck cancer. Patients were allowed to have had prior anti-PD-1, anti-PD-L1 or anti-CTLA-4 therapy, and more than 35% of the dose-escalation patients had been treated with checkpoint inhibitors. Partial responses were achieved by three dose-escalation patients, of whom one had hepatocellular carcinoma and two had cutaneous melanoma. The paper covers the monotherapy dose-escalation part of the phase I ivuxolimab trial, which included N of about 50 patients. Peripheral TCRbeta sequencing was intended to test whether TCR sequence diversity was altered and clonal T-cell expansion was caused by ivuxolimab. What the authors observed across the whole study: The antigen specificity of the clonally expanded peripheral T cells was not determined. After ivuxolimab, expanded clones were on average more numerous among CD8+ T cells than among CD4+ T cells. In partial responders in the 0.1-3.0 mg/kg groups, normalized peripheral clonal expansion was found to be among the lowest, especially among CD8+ T cells. At doses of 0.1 to 3.0 mg/kg, clonal expansion of both CD4+ and CD8+ blood T cells was observed from baseline to week 6. Low levels of normalized T-cell clonal expansion were also seen in some patients who did not respond.

V is pared back by 5 bases and J by 2 bases, with 16 bases lying between the germline termini. Taken from the germline V gene (reference sequence), the CDR1 and CDR2 loops are GTSNPN and SVGIG. Reading from cysteine to phenylalanine, the CDR3 counts 14 amino acids. Only CDR3 DNA remains: 42 bases, in frame from the first base. Patients with a history of autoimmune disease or receiving systemic immunosuppression were excluded from the trial. In every dose cohort, peripheral blood was drawn for TCR sequencing at baseline, cycle 4 day 1, and cycle 7 day 1. The samples were drawn from a first-in-human, open-label, multicenter phase I dose-escalation trial of ivuxolimab. Adults with locally advanced or metastatic melanoma, renal cell, hepatocellular, or head and neck squamous cell carcinoma were enrolled in the trial. Before TCR sequencing, CD4+ T cells and CD8+ T cells from peripheral blood were sorted into separate populations.

For sequencing of the TCRbeta CDR3 region, genomic DNA was extracted from the sorted cells. The immunoSEQ Assay was used to sequence the TCRbeta CDR3 regions. Sourced from immuneACCESS, this table was stored by TCRdb with only in-frame sequences that have V and J called. A share of the clones is absent; for the studies checked, an unresolved V gene accounts for under half, and the remainder has no known explanation. For this sample there are approximately 62,000 clones; 80% to 95% appear just once. The ten largest clones represent around 15% of the sample. This clone occurred once. Its antigen is still unknown. Per-nucleotide qualities are absent, and no much larger clonotype sits a single base away.

The origin of this receptor is an adult with an advanced solid tumor such as melanoma, head and neck, liver or kidney cancer. The chain couples TRBV30 to TRBJ2-7; D gene: possibly TRBD2, on 6 matching bases. Sequenced here: CD4+ or CD8+ T cells sorted from blood, sampled in a trial of the OX40 agonist ivuxolimab. The DNA is as follows: TGTGCCTGGGATCCGGGACTGGGAGCCTACGAGCAGTACTTC. Translated, this gives CAWDPGLGAYEQYF.